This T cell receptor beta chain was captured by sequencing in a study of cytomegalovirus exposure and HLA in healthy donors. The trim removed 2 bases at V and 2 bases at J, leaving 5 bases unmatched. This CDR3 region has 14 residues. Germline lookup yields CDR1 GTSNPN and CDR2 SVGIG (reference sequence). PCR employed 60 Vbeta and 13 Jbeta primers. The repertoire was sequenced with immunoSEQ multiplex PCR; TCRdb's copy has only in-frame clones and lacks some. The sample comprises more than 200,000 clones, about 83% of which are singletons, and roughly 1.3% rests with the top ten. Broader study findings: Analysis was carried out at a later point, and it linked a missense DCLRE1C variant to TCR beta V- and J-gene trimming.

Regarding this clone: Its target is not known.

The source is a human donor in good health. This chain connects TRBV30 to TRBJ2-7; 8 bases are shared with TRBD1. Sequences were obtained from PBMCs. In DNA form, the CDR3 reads TGTGCCTGGAGTACGGGGACAGGAACCTACGAGCAGTACTTC. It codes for CAWSTGTGTYEQYF.